This T cell receptor beta chain appears in the sequencing data of a study of blood T cell repertoires in COVID-19. At the level of the study: Some COVID-19 samples were acute and others convalescent; all came from the United States, Italy and Spain. PBMCs, B-cell-depleted T cells, or T cells provided the cDNA or gDNA that made up the material.

This clone was found once. Trimming pared 0 bases from V and 1 base from J, leaving 6 bases between. CDR3 size: 14 residues. The V gene's germline CDR1 is ENHRY and CDR2 SYGVKD. Some clones are missing from TCRdb's copy, which holds only in-frame ones; the method was immunoSEQ multiplex PCR. The top ten clones hold about 4.8% of a sample with about 210,000 clones, around 89% of them seen once. This clonotype was obtained from a woman between 40 and 55 years old with acute or convalescent COVID-19. Sequencing input: peripheral blood. This sequence joins TRBV10-3 and TRBJ1-1; unclear D gene. The CDR3 protein is CAISESEGNTEAFF. For the CDR3, the DNA is TGTGCCATCAGTGAGTCGGAGGGGAACACTGAAGCTTTCTTT.